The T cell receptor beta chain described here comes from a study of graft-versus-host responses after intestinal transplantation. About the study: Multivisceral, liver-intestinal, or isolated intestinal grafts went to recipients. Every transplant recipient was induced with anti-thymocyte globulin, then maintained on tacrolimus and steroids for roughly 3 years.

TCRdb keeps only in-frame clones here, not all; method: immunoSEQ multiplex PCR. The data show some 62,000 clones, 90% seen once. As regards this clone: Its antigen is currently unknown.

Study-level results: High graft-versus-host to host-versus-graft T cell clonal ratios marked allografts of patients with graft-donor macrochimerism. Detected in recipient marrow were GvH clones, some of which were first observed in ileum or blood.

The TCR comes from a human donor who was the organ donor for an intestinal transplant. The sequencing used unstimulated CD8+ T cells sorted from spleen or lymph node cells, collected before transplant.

The CDR3 reads CASATSGSYEQYF. Here the CDR3 DNA reads TGTGCCAGCGCAACTAGCGGCTCCTACGAGCAGTACTTC. This chain connects TRBV9 to TRBJ2-7; 8 bases line up with TRBD2. Trimming at V came to 7 bases and at J to 0 bases, leaving 3 bases not matched to a gene. CDR1 SGDLS and CDR2 YYNGEE come from the germline V gene. The CDR3 extends over 13 amino acids.